These 12 T cell receptor beta chains came from one sample sequenced in a study of blood T cell repertoires in COVID-19. Produced via immunoSEQ multiplex PCR; TCRdb's table is partial and in-frame only. Here the sample spans 180,000 or so clones, 70% to 80% being singletons. The specimen was peripheral blood. These receptor sequences come from a man aged 50-60 years who had recovered from COVID-19.

The genes are TRBV6-5 and TRBJ2-7; 11 nucleotides agree with TRBD2. After removal of 9 bases from V and 3 bases from J, the junction contained 7 bases not matched to a gene. This CDR3 region has 14 residues. The germline gives CDR1 MNHEY, CDR2 SVGAGI. CDR3 in amino acids: CARCGTSGSYEQYF. DNA of the CDR3: TGTGCCAGATGCGGGACTAGCGGAAGCTACGAGCAGTACTTC.

The CDR3 DNA reads as TGTGCCAGCAGCCTTGGGACAGGGATGAACACTGAAGCTTTCTTT. Encoded protein: CASSLGTGMNTEAFF. The J gene is TRBJ1-1, the V gene TRBV6-6; 9 bases fit TRBD1. Germline CDR1 and CDR2: MNHNY and SVGAGI (reference sequence). V shed 6 bases, J shed 0 bases, and the junction held 5 bases outside the gene matches. The length of the CDR3 is 15 residues.

DNA for the CDR3: TGTGCCAGCAGTGGGGGGACAGGTATTAAATATGGCTACACCTTC. Amino acid sequence: CASSGGTGIKYGYTF. The chain is built from TRBV2 and TRBJ1-2; 8 bases match TRBD1. Per germline, CDR1 SNHLY and CDR2 FYNNEI. CDR3 length equals 15 residues. V lost 4 bases to trimming and J lost 5 bases; unmatched junction nucleotides: 9.

The rearrangement uses TRBV2 and TRBJ2-1, with 11 bases identical to TRBD2. Germline lookup yields CDR1 SNHLY and CDR2 FYNNEI. The CDR3 has 15 residues. V trimming: 4 bases; J trimming: 8 bases; junction bases outside the gene matches: 7. CDR3 nucleotides: TGTGCCAGCAGTGTAATAGCGGGGGGGATCCATGAGCAGTTCTTC. It is translated as CASSVIAGGIHEQFF.

The genes are TRBV7-6 and TRBJ2-3; 8 bases agree with TRBD1. Per germline, CDR1 SGHVS and CDR2 FNYEAQ. CDR3 length equals 13 residues. After removal of 4 bases from V and 8 bases from J, the junction contained 5 bases not matched to a gene. The CDR3 region is CASSSRTGSTQYF. The CDR3 DNA follows: TGTGCCAGCAGCTCAAGGACAGGGTCTACGCAGTATTTT.

J is TRBJ1-1 and V is TRBV30, with D possibly being TRBD1 (5 bases). Looked up from germline, CDR1 is GTSNPN and CDR2 is SVGIG (reference sequence). The CDR3 is made up of 14 amino acids. Deletions cut 5 bases from V and 1 base from J, with 14 bases between. The CDR3 reads CAWAQRGRNTEAFF. The CDR3 DNA reads as TGTGCCTGGGCTCAGCGGGGGAGGAACACTGAAGCTTTCTTT.

The chain recombines TRBV30 with TRBJ2-1; 7 bases line up with TRBD1. The J segment lost 9 bases and the V segment lost 0 bases, leaving 8 bases of the junction unmatched. CDR1 GTSNPN and CDR2 SVGIG come from the germline V gene (reference sequence). This CDR3 contains 14 residues. The CDR3 loop reads CAWSVQGPVSEQFF. CDR3 DNA sequence: TGTGCCTGGAGTGTACAGGGGCCCGTCAGTGAGCAGTTCTTC. The full variable domain, in which reference TRBV30 and TRBJ2-1 provide the parts outside the CDR3, is SQTIHQWPATLVQPVGSPLSLECTVEGTSNPNLYWYRQAAGRGLQLLFYSVGIGQISSEVPQNLSASRPQDRQFILSSKKLLLSDSGFYLCAWSVQGPVSEQFFGPGTRLTVL.

V usage is TRBV5-1 and J usage is TRBJ2-7; possible D gene TRBD1, 6 bases. Trimming cost V 2 bases and J 1 base, with 13 bases left between them. Germline lookup yields CDR1 SGHRS and CDR2 YFSETQ. The CDR3 is 15 amino acids. This CDR3 reads CASSFDSTGSYEQYF. The CDR3 nucleotides read TGCGCCAGCAGCTTCGATTCGACAGGATCCTACGAGCAGTACTTC.

The genes are TRBV5-1 and TRBJ1-1; 9 nucleotides match TRBD1. CDR1 and CDR2 from the germline V gene are SGHRS and YFSETQ. J gave up 1 base and V 6 bases, and 7 bases lay outside the gene matches. The CDR3 consists of 15 residues. DNA of the CDR3: TGCGCCAGCAAGAGGACAGGGGCAACGAACACTGAAGCTTTCTTT. Translation: CASKRTGATNTEAFF.

The CDR3 bases are TGTGCCATCAGACAGGGAGATGAGCAGTTCTTC. Translation gives CAIRQGDEQFF. V usage is TRBV10-3 and J usage is TRBJ2-1, with D maybe TRBD1 (6 bases). The CDR3 runs to 11 residues. V gave up 6 bases and J gave up 8 bases, with 8 bases separating them. Germline V gene data show CDR1 as ENHRY and CDR2 as SYGVKD.

The chain employs TRBV7-9 and TRBJ2-2; no firm D call. With 5 bases removed from V and 2 bases from J, the gap between germline ends came to 12 bases. Germline V gives CDR1 SEHNR, CDR2 FQNEAQ (reference sequence). This CDR3 region has 15 residues. CDR3: CASSERQTNTGELFF. The CDR3 region has the DNA TGTGCCAGCAGCGAACGGCAGACAAACACCGGGGAGCTGTTTTTT.

The chain recombines TRBV7-2 with TRBJ1-5; maybe TRBD1 (6 bases). CDR1 is SGHTA, CDR2 FQGNSA, per germline. The CDR3 consists of 13 residues. V was trimmed by 1 base and J by 11 bases, leaving 12 bases between them. The CDR3, as DNA: TGTGCCAGCAGCTTAGGGACAGTAAACGCCCAGCATTTT. Amino acids: CASSLGTVNAQHF.